Below are 25 T cell receptor beta chains sequenced from a single sample in a study of identical twins. TCRdb re-called the 5' RACE reads with MiXCR, one entry per CDR3 protein. In the table there are 640,000 or so distinct CDR3 sequences, around 6% of which are singletons. The sequenced sample consisted of naive T cells sorted from blood. These receptors came from a young man in good health.

This clonotype was recorded at least ten times. The chain has TRBV6-1 and TRBJ1-5; 11 bases line up with TRBD1. Trimming took 7 bases from V and 6 from J; bases not matched to a gene: 11. Per germline, CDR1 MNHNS and CDR2 SASEGT. CDR3 length: 16 amino acids. The CDR3 loop is CASTLQGQGEGQPQHF. The CDR3, as DNA: TGTGCCAGCACCTTACAGGGACAGGGGGAGGGTCAGCCCCAGCATTTT.

This clonotype was observed at least ten times. The chain recombines TRBV24-1 with TRBJ1-4; perhaps TRBD1 as D (6 bases). The CDR3 is 15 amino acids. Germline-derived CDR1 and CDR2 are KGHDR and SFDVKD. The germline V and J ends were trimmed by 3 bases and 6 bases, with 13 bases remaining between them. CDR3 amino acids: CATSDPQGEDEKLFF. CDR3 nucleotides: TGTGCCACCAGTGATCCACAGGGAGAGGATGAAAAACTGTTTTTT.

This clonotype was counted at least ten times. The chain links TRBV12-3 or TRBV12-4 to TRBJ1-5; 8 bases are a match to TRBD1. Unmatched junction bases numbered 5, after V lost 5 bases and J lost 2 bases. The CDR3 is made up of 15 amino acids. CDR3 in DNA: TGTGCCAGCAGTCCACAGGGGGTCGGCAATCAGCCCCAGCATTTT. It encodes CASSPQGVGNQPQHF.

This sequence joins TRBV7-2 and TRBJ1-1, with 8 bases aligning to TRBD1. CDR3 length: 14 residues. Germline CDR1 reads SGHTA; CDR2 reads FQGNSA. V shed 0 bases and J 4 bases; nucleotides not matched to a gene: 1. The chain's CDR3 is CASSLARGPTEAFF. The CDR3 DNA reads as TGTGCCAGCAGCTTAGCCAGGGGGCCCACTGAAGCTTTCTTT.

The rearrangement uses TRBV29-1 and TRBJ2-3; D unresolved. Between the trimmed V and J ends, which lost 4 bases and 3 bases, there was a span of 14 bases. The CDR3 sequence is 14 residues long. Germline CDR1 is SQVTM and CDR2 is ANQGSEA. For the CDR3, the DNA is TGCAGCGTTGTCATGGTGATGGCTACAGATACGCAGTATTTT. As protein: CSVVMVMATDTQYF.

This clonotype was counted ten times or more. This chain links TRBV20-1 with TRBJ2-7; 8 bases are shared with TRBD1. CDR1 and CDR2 (germline): DFQATT, SNEGSKA (reference sequence). With V trimmed by 3 bases and J by 7 bases, 11 bases remained unmatched. The CDR3 length is 14 residues. CDR3: CSASYTQGAGEQYF. The CDR3 DNA reads TGCAGTGCTAGCTATACCCAGGGGGCTGGGGAGCAGTACTTC.

This clonotype turned up a few times. The V call is TRBV3-1, the J call TRBJ2-3; D call uncertain. The germline V gene has CDR1 LGHDT and CDR2 YNNKEL (reference sequence). The V gene lost 0 bases and the J gene lost 4 bases, with 11 bases spanning the gap. The CDR3 consists of 15 residues. CDR3 loop: CASSQDLSAADTQYF. The CDR3 region has the DNA TGTGCCAGCAGCCAAGATCTAAGCGCTGCAGATACGCAGTATTTT.

This rearrangement joins TRBV11-2 to TRBJ2-3; 7 nucleotides align to TRBD2. This CDR3 is built from 16 residues. With V trimmed by 0 bases and J by 1 base, 4 bases remained unmatched. Germline-derived CDR1 and CDR2 are SGHAT and FQNNGV. Here the CDR3 reads CASSLEGSGRTDTQYF. DNA of the CDR3: TGTGCCAGCAGCTTAGAGGGTAGCGGGCGCACAGATACGCAGTATTTT.

In this sample, this clonotype turned up many times. The chain has TRBV5-1 and TRBJ2-7; 11 bases are shared with TRBD1. The CDR3 runs to 15 residues. Losses at the gene ends were 4 bases for V and 3 bases for J; bases not matched to a gene: 6. CDR1 SGHRS and CDR2 YFSETQ come from the germline V gene. As DNA, the CDR3 is TGCGCCAGCAGCCTCGGGACAGGGGGTCGCTACGAGCAGTACGTC. The encoded protein is CASSLGTGGRYEQYV.

This clonotype was counted between two and nine times. V is TRBV10-3 and J is TRBJ2-2, with TRBD1 matching 8 bases. Trimming cost V 5 bases and J 4 bases; bases outside gene matches: 3. Per germline, CDR1 ENHRY and CDR2 SYGVKD. This CDR3 is 14 amino acids long. The CDR3 reads CAISTGGSTGELFF. Here the CDR3 DNA reads TGTGCCATCAGTACAGGGGGGAGCACCGGGGAGCTGTTTTTT.

V gene TRBV20-1 combines with J gene TRBJ2-5, with a weak D call TRBD2 (5 bases). The CDR3 runs to 13 residues. Trimming removed 6 bases at V and 5 bases at J, with 16 bases between. The V gene's germline CDR1 is DFQATT and CDR2 SNEGSKA (reference sequence). The DNA of the CDR3 is TGCAGTGCCGATGCCGGGGTGGGGGAGACCCAGTACTTC. The encoded protein is CSADAGVGETQYF.

This clonotype was seen a handful of times. The V and J genes are TRBV9 and TRBJ2-3; D may be TRBD2 (6 bases). Germline V gene sequence: CDR1 SGDLS, CDR2 YYNGEE. The CDR3 has 14 amino acids. Trimming took off 4 bases at V and 4 bases at J, with 13 bases between the two ends. CDR3 nucleotide sequence: TGTGCCAGCAGCTTCCGACTAGTTGCAGATACGCAGTATTTT. This codes for CASSFRLVADTQYF.

In its sample, this clonotype was seen a few times. J is TRBJ2-5 and V is TRBV7-9; a possible D gene is TRBD2 (6 bases). Looked up from germline, CDR1 is SEHNR and CDR2 is FQNEAQ (reference sequence). V dropped 1 base and J dropped 1 base, with 16 bases sitting between them. The CDR3 has 17 residues. The CDR3 region is CASSLGGTRDSQETQYF. The CDR3, as DNA: TGTGCCAGCAGCTTAGGAGGAACCCGGGACTCCCAAGAGACCCAGTACTTC.

This chain connects TRBV3-1 to TRBJ1-4; D gene unclear. The CDR3 totals 12 residues. V dropped 5 bases and J dropped 7 bases, with 8 bases sitting between them. The V gene's germline CDR1 is LGHDT and CDR2 YNNKEL (reference sequence). CDR3 bases: TGTGCCAGCAGCTTATTCCCTGAAAAACTGTTTTTT. Protein: CASSLFPEKLFF.

J is TRBJ2-3 and V is TRBV6-2 or TRBV6-3, with a weak D call TRBD1 (5 bases). CDR1 and CDR2 from the germline V gene are MNHEY and SVGEGT. V shed 4 bases and J shed 6 bases, with 8 bases lying between them. The CDR3 totals 12 residues. The CDR3 loop is CASSSTVDTQYF. CDR3 DNA sequence: TGTGCCAGCAGTTCGACAGTGGATACGCAGTATTTT.

This clonotype was detected ten times or more. The chain is built from TRBV20-1 and TRBJ2-5, with 13 bases matching TRBD2. Germline V lookup: CDR1 DFQATT, CDR2 SNEGSKA (reference sequence). The CDR3 sequence is 17 residues long. The V gene end was trimmed by 3 bases and the J gene end by 5 bases; junction bases not matched to a gene: 12. The CDR3 DNA reads as TGCAGTGCTAGTCGACTAGCGGGAGGACCAAAAGGGGAGACCCAGTACTTC. Translated: CSASRLAGGPKGETQYF.

There are many counts of this clonotype. The chain has TRBV10-3 and TRBJ2-7, with 9 bases matching TRBD1. In germline, CDR1 is ENHRY, CDR2 SYGVKD. This CDR3 spans 13 amino acids. The CDR3 bases are TGTGCCATCAGTGAGTGGACAGGGGAACTCTGGTCCGTC. It translates to CAISEWTGELWSV.

This clonotype occurred a few times. The junction departs from the called germline gene at one end, perhaps through a read error. V and J are TRBV6-2 or TRBV6-3 and TRBJ2-1; D tentatively fits TRBD1 or TRBD2 (5 bases each). The CDR3 has 12 amino acids. Germline V CDR1 and CDR2: MNHEY, SVGEGT. This chain's CDR3 is CSSSQGPNEQFF. The DNA of the CDR3 is TGTTCCAGCAGCCAGGGACCGAATGAGCAGTTCTTC.

In this sample, this clonotype turned up many times. The chain is built from TRBV29-1 and TRBJ2-3, with 9 bases fitting TRBD2. J gave up 6 bases and V 6 bases, and 13 bases lay outside the gene matches. The CDR3 runs 15 residues. Germline values: CDR1 SQVTM, CDR2 ANQGSEA. In DNA form, the CDR3 reads TGCAGCGTGACTACTCTAGCGGGAATTGGGGATACGCAGTATTTT. Its translation is CSVTTLAGIGDTQYF.

This clonotype has a count of ten or more. The chain joins TRBV5-6 to TRBJ2-7; no clear D. The CDR3 length is 15 residues. The germline V gene has CDR1 SGHDT and CDR2 YYEEEE. The V end was cut by 2 bases, the J end by 2 bases, with 14 bases between. DNA of the CDR3: TGTGCCAGCAGCTTCGGGCGGACCGTTACCTACGAGCAGTACGTC. Residues: CASSFGRTVTYEQYV.

This clonotype was counted between two and nine times. The V call is TRBV4-3, the J call TRBJ2-2, with 10 bases matching TRBD1. The CDR3 is 15 amino acids. The junction had 3 bases not matched to a gene; V was cut back by 1 base and J by 7 bases. Germline assignment: CDR1 LGHNA and CDR2 YSLEER. In nucleotides, the CDR3 is TGCGCCAGCAGCCAAGGACAGGGGGCTGTCGGGGAGCTGTTTTTT. Amino acids: CASSQGQGAVGELFF.

This clonotype was observed at least ten times. The chain links TRBV4-2 to TRBJ1-6; D is possibly TRBD1 (6 bases). The CDR3 totals 16 residues. Germline values: CDR1 LGHNA, CDR2 YNFKEQ. Trimming pared 1 base from V and 3 bases from J, leaving 10 bases between. CDR3 nucleotide sequence: TGTGCCAGCAGCCAAGCTGGACAGAACTATAATTCACCCCTCCACTTT. This codes for CASSQAGQNYNSPLHF.

The chain uses TRBV30 and TRBJ1-1, with no clear D. The CDR3 has 13 residues. V lost 3 bases and J lost 0, with 8 bases in between. The germline V gene encodes CDR1 GTSNPN and CDR2 SVGIG (reference sequence). Here the CDR3 reads CAWRRNMNTEAFF. The CDR3 DNA reads as TGTGCCTGGAGACGGAACATGAACACTGAAGCTTTCTTT.

This clonotype appeared many times. This chain links TRBV10-3 with TRBJ2-3, with D perhaps TRBD2 (6 bases). The germline gives CDR1 ENHRY, CDR2 SYGVKD. CDR3 length equals 13 residues. Trimming pared 5 bases from V and 2 bases from J, leaving 8 bases between. The DNA for the CDR3 is TGTGCCATCAGTCGGGACTTCACAGATACGCAGTATTTT. Protein: CAISRDFTDTQYF.

The chain combines TRBV5-1 with TRBJ1-5; 9 nucleotides agree with TRBD1. Germline values: CDR1 SGHRS, CDR2 YFSETQ. The CDR3 is 16 residues long. The ends lost 0 bases at V and 3 bases at J; junction bases unmatched: 4. The CDR3 bases are TGCGCCAGCAGCTTGGACGGGACAGGGATCAATCAGCCCCAGCATTTT. Its protein product is CASSLDGTGINQPQHF.